This T cell receptor beta chain is drawn from a study of blood T cell repertoires in COVID-19 (dated by TCRdb to about 2020). With respect to the entire study: The collaborator samples originated in the United States, Italy and Spain and spanned the acute and convalescent phases of COVID-19. Where HLA class I and class II types were available, the types were taken from metadata supplied by the sample provider, not from assay-based typing. Sample metadata almost always included a de-identified subject ID, COVID-19 status, age in years and sex. The prospective study material was composed of cDNA or gDNA derived from T cells, B-cell-depleted T cells, or PBMCs. Subjects who had been exposed to COVID-19, were actively infected with it, or had recovered from it provided the deeply sampled blood TCRbeta repertoires that made up the dataset. The samples were drawn from two sources: the first 160 participants of the ongoing ImmuneRACE study, and 1,000 to 1,500 subjects contributed by 6 global collaborators. The repertoires were released in a freely available public database meant as a resource for research on the immune response to SARS-CoV-2. Study-level results and caveats: Clinical and demographic metadata were provided uncurated, with the amount varying by source and participant.

Each collaborating institution followed its own protocols to collect whole blood in K2EDTA tubes. Collaborator samples were shipped for TCRbeta analysis as frozen whole blood, isolated PBMCs, or DNA extracted from either sample type. The immunoSEQ Assay, a bias-controlled multiplex PCR, was used to amplify TCRbeta CDR3 regions from genomic DNA. Per the source publication's procedure: Within the assay, amplification of reference gene primers was used to estimate how many nucleated cells each sample contained. To quantify the absolute abundance of each unique TCRbeta CDR3 rearrangement, sequence reads were collapsed and filtered. For each sample, productive Simpson clonality was calculated by taking the square root of Simpson's diversity index across productive rearrangements. TCRdb limited this immuneACCESS table to in-frame rearrangements with V and J called. A share of clones is missing; checked studies link under half to unresolved V genes, and the rest is unexplained. Clone size and the V and J calls come from that table; the DNA yielded D and trimming. In this sample the table shows 140,000 to 150,000 clones, around 79% of which occur a single time. The top ten clonotypes cover over 7% of the sample.

The V and J ends are trimmed by 3 bases and 9 bases, leaving 12 bases between them. From its cysteine to its phenylalanine, the CDR3 spans 13 amino acids. Just CDR3 DNA is preserved here, 39 bases in frame from base 1. As encoded in the germline V gene (reference sequence), CDR1 is MNHEY while CDR2 is SMNVEV. A single count supports this clone. It has no known antigen specificity. No base qualities exist here, and no much larger clone lies one base off it. Here the chain combines TRBV27 and TRBJ2-1; the D gene is possibly TRBD2, with 5 bases matching. The TCR sequence derives from a man between 50 and 59 years old with active or convalescent COVID-19. The sequencing input was peripheral blood. CDR3 sequence: CASSFLEGGEQFF. The sequence in DNA is TGTGCCAGCAGTTTCCTAGAGGGCGGTGAGCAGTTCTTC.